There are many counts of the clone carrying this T cell receptor beta chain. Through a sample-barcoded 5' primer and a J-beta primer mix, a second PCR was run for roughly 7 to 12 cycles. Each cDNA molecule carried a tag from a template-switch adaptor that contained 12 random nucleotides. TCRdb processed the 5' RACE reads anew with MiXCR; each CDR3 protein has one entry. The table has about 580,000 distinct CDR3 sequences, roughly 48% seen once; the top ten hold around 23%. These data come from a study of blood T cells in healthy people across ages. Germline CDR1 MNHNY, CDR2 SVGAGI (reference sequence). The CDR3 consists of 11 residues. The V end lost 2 bases, the J end lost 13 bases, and 11 bases lay between the germline ends.

J is TRBJ1-1 and V is TRBV6-6; D is unclear. Sequencing input: blood. The TCR was taken from an elderly man in good health. This CDR3 reads CASSYEAGNFF. CDR3 nucleotides: TGTGCCAGCAGTTACGAGGCAGGAAATTTCTTT.